This T cell receptor beta chain was captured in a study of vaccination effects on CD4 cells after COVID-19. The CDR3 runs to 13 residues. CDR1 is MRHNA and CDR2 is SNTAGT in the germline V gene. V was cut by 7 bases and J by 3 bases, with 10 bases left in between. The culture ran for approximately 10 days, and then CD4+ T cells were isolated. TCRdb's copy holds only in-frame clones and misses some; the assay was immunoSEQ multiplex PCR. Here the sample spans 40,000 to 55,000 clones, 74% being singletons. As to this clone: What it binds is not known.

The sample consisted of CD4+ T cells from PBMCs cultured without peptide, taken before COVID-19 vaccination. The genes are TRBV6-4 and TRBJ1-5, with D tentatively TRBD1 (6 bases). The TCR comes from a human donor who had a prior SARS-CoV-2 infection. The CDR3 bases are TGTGCCAGCACTGGACAGTTCAATCAGCCCCAGCATTTT. It yields the protein CASTGQFNQPQHF.